These T cell receptor beta chains were read from a single sample in a study of PD-L1 blockade in urothelial cancer. The protocol was immunoSEQ multiplex PCR, while the TCRdb copy is restricted to in-frame clones and leaves out a portion. The sample has tens of thousands of clones, roughly 82% seen once; the top ten hold approximately 4%. The sequencing used PBMCs, collected around atezolizumab (anti-PD-L1) treatment. These receptors originate from a man in his 70s with urothelial cancer. Each CDR3 is given with its conserved first and last residue. The order of the fields is CDR3 length, clone size, D gene, V gene, J gene, CDR3 protein, CDR3 DNA. A D gene is named only where the DNA matches it firmly. Some rows have no size entry. The others give once, few or many, or a class for an expanded clone.

16	once	-	TRBV27	TRBJ1-5	CASSLRGARGGQPQHF	TGTGCCAGCAGTTTAAGGGGGGCCCGGGGGGGTCAGCCCCAGCATTTT
20	-	TRBD2	TRBV4-1	TRBJ2-1	CASSQGPAGGPRGVYNEQFF	TGCGCCAGCAGCCAAGGCCCAGCGGGAGGGCCCAGAGGGGTTTACAATGAGCAGTTCTTC
13	-	-	TRBV11-3	TRBJ2-1	CASSFSGVNEQFF	TGTGCCAGCAGCTTCTCAGGGGTCAATGAGCAGTTCTTC
15	-	-	TRBV5-1	TRBJ2-7	CASSPRVSSSYEQYF	TGCGCCAGCAGCCCGAGGGTGTCGAGCTCCTACGAGCAGTACTTC
13	-	-	TRBV10-2	TRBJ1-5	CASTSRADQPQHF	TGCGCCAGCACTTCCAGGGCCGATCAGCCCCAGCATTTT
17	-	TRBD2	TRBV4-2	TRBJ2-3	CASSQRGSGGRVDTQYF	TGTGCCAGCAGCCAAAGAGGGTCGGGAGGCCGGGTAGATACGCAGTATTTT
15	-	TRBD2	TRBV18	TRBJ2-1	CASSPGLAGGWEQFF	TGTGCCAGCTCACCCGGACTAGCGGGAGGGTGGGAGCAGTTCTTC
13	-	-	TRBV29-1	TRBJ1-1	CSVEEGTQDEAFF	TGCAGCGTTGAAGAGGGGACACAAGATGAAGCTTTCTTT
15	few	-	TRBV5-1	TRBJ2-1	CASSPRSSSYNEQFF	TGCGCCAGCAGCCCGAGGTCCAGCTCCTACAATGAGCAGTTCTTC
12	-	-	TRBV5-1	TRBJ1-1	CASSLGRAEAFF	TGCGCCAGCAGCTTGGGTCGGGCTGAAGCTTTCTTT
13	-	-	TRBV30	TRBJ1-1	CAWRSWTAIEAFF	TGTGCCTGGAGATCGTGGACAGCGATTGAAGCTTTCTTT
16	-	-	TRBV6-6	TRBJ2-5	CASSYSIWGRRETQYF	TGTGCCAGCAGTTACTCGATATGGGGGCGCAGAGAGACCCAGTACTTC
14	-	TRBD2	TRBV19	TRBJ2-1	CASSGREIYNEQFF	TGTGCCAGTAGTGGGCGGGAGATCTACAATGAGCAGTTCTTC
13	-	TRBD1	TRBV30	TRBJ1-1	CAWGRQGATEAFF	TGTGCCTGGGGCAGACAGGGGGCGACTGAAGCTTTCTTT
16	once	TRBD2	TRBV19	TRBJ2-3	CASTLAGGPAPDTQYF	TGTGCCAGTACCCTAGCGGGAGGGCCCGCCCCAGATACGCAGTATTTT
16	-	TRBD2	TRBV9	TRBJ2-1	CASSVGDRGGYNEQFF	TGTGCCAGCAGCGTAGGGGACCGGGGGGGCTACAATGAGCAGTTCTTC
13	few	-	TRBV5-6	TRBJ2-7	CASSLYGSYEQYF	TGTGCCAGCAGCTTGTACGGCTCCTACGAGCAGTACTTC
14	few	-	TRBV19	TRBJ1-4	CASTLRAKEEKLFF	TGTGCCAGTACCCTCAGGGCCAAGGAGGAAAAACTGTTTTTT
12	few	TRBD1	TRBV18	TRBJ1-2	CASSPRDSGYTF	TGTGCCAGCTCACCACGGGACAGTGGCTACACCTTC
16	-	-	TRBV19	TRBJ2-1	CASSIGASKLSNEQFF	TGTGCCAGTAGTATAGGTGCCTCGAAGCTGAGCAATGAGCAGTTCTTC
16	-	TRBD2	TRBV19	TRBJ2-1	CASSIALAGGRDEQFF	TGTGCCAGTAGTATAGCGCTAGCGGGAGGGCGGGATGAGCAGTTCTTC
14	-	-	TRBV18	TRBJ2-3	CASSPSGSTDTQYF	TGTGCCAGCTCACCCTCCGGGAGCACAGATACGCAGTATTTT
16	-	-	TRBV18	TRBJ1-4	CASSTSQGALNEKLFF	TGTGCCAGCTCAACCTCACAAGGAGCGCTTAATGAAAAACTGTTTTTT
14	-	TRBD2	TRBV10-3	TRBJ2-1	CAIMAGGPNNEQFF	TGTGCCATCATGGCGGGAGGGCCCAACAATGAGCAGTTCTTC
13	-	-	TRBV19	TRBJ2-7	CASSILGFGEQYF	TGTGCCAGTAGTATTCTGGGCTTCGGCGAGCAGTACTTC
13	-	-	TRBV19	TRBJ2-5	CASSFTRGETQYF	TGTGCCAGTAGCTTCACCCGAGGAGAGACCCAGTACTTC
14	-	TRBD1	TRBV5-1	TRBJ2-7	CASSFEPGGYEQYF	TGCGCCAGCAGCTTCGAGCCAGGGGGATACGAGCAGTACTTC
17	once	-	TRBV11-2	TRBJ2-7	CASSTGRGGTGSYEQYF	TGTGCCAGCAGCACAGGTAGAGGGGGAACGGGATCCTACGAGCAGTACTTC
16	-	TRBD1	TRBV7-4	TRBJ1-1	CASSLARTGAGTEAFF	TGTGCCAGCAGCTTAGCGAGGACAGGGGCGGGCACTGAAGCTTTCTTT
14	few	TRBD2	TRBV5-4	TRBJ2-7	CASSLGGGASEQYF	TGTGCCAGCAGCTTGGGCGGGGGTGCTTCCGAGCAGTACTTC
15	-	TRBD1	TRBV15	TRBJ1-3	CATSIGGGARNTIYF	TGTGCCACCAGCATAGGAGGGGGCGCGAGAAACACCATATATTTT
16	once	-	TRBV5-1	TRBJ2-3	CASSLAQAPSTDTQYF	TGCGCCAGCAGCTTGGCCCAGGCCCCTAGCACAGATACGCAGTATTTT
14	-	TRBD2	TRBV27	TRBJ2-7	CASSPTSGSSEQYF	TGTGCCAGCAGTCCTACTAGCGGGAGTAGCGAGCAGTACTTC
14	-	-	TRBV5-1	TRBJ2-7	CASSLAPGTYEQYF	TGCGCCAGCAGCTTGGCCCCGGGAACTTACGAGCAGTACTTC
15	once	-	TRBV19	TRBJ2-7	CASSIQNSGTYEQYF	TGTGCCAGTAGTATTCAGAATTCGGGGACCTACGAGCAGTACTTC
17	-	TRBD2	TRBV18	TRBJ2-3	CASSPPTSGRARDTQYF	TGTGCCAGCTCACCGCCGACGAGCGGGAGGGCCCGGGATACGCAGTATTTT
18	-	-	TRBV5-6	TRBJ2-6	CASIPSRRGAAGANVLTF	TGTGCCAGCATCCCGTCGCGCAGGGGGGCTGCTGGGGCCAACGTCCTGACTTTC